Following are 3 T cell receptor beta chains from one sample sequenced in a study of PD-L1 blockade in urothelial cancer. Produced via immunoSEQ multiplex PCR; TCRdb's table is partial and in-frame only. The sample comprises more than 45,000 clones, about 81% of which are singletons, and around 1.5% rests with the top ten. The sample's time point: pretreatment peripheral blood. Sequencing used PBMCs, obtained around atezolizumab (anti-PD-L1) treatment. Every receptor here comes from a man between 50 and 59 years old with urothelial cancer.

This clone was observed a few times. J is TRBJ1-3 and V is TRBV6-1; D is possibly TRBD1 (5 bases). The CDR3 spans 15 residues. Germline V gene sequence: CDR1 MNHNS, CDR2 SASEGT. Trimming stripped 2 bases from V and 3 bases from J, with 11 bases between. This chain's CDR3 is CASSEWTSYGNTIYF. Here the CDR3 DNA reads TGTGCCAGCAGTGAATGGACATCCTATGGAAACACCATATATTTT.

The chain has TRBV7-6 and TRBJ2-7; the match to TRBD1 covers 12 bases. The length of the CDR3 is 16 residues. Germline V gene sequence: CDR1 SGHVS, CDR2 FNYEAQ. Trimming cost V 5 bases and J 5 bases; bases outside gene matches: 10. In nucleotides, the CDR3 is TGTGCCAGCAGCCTAGGACCGGGACAGGGGGCCGACGAGCAGTACGTC. Translation gives CASSLGPGQGADEQYV.

The V gene is TRBV9, the J gene TRBJ1-2; TRBD1 is a possible D gene (6 bases). Germline V gene lookup returns CDR1 SGDLS and CDR2 YYNGEE. The CDR3 totals 15 residues. The V end lost 4 bases, the J end lost 7 bases, and 20 bases lay between the germline ends. The CDR3 loop is CASSPQGSDFGGYTF. The CDR3 DNA follows: TGTGCCAGCAGCCCCCAGGGGTCGGATTTCGGTGGCTACACCTTC.